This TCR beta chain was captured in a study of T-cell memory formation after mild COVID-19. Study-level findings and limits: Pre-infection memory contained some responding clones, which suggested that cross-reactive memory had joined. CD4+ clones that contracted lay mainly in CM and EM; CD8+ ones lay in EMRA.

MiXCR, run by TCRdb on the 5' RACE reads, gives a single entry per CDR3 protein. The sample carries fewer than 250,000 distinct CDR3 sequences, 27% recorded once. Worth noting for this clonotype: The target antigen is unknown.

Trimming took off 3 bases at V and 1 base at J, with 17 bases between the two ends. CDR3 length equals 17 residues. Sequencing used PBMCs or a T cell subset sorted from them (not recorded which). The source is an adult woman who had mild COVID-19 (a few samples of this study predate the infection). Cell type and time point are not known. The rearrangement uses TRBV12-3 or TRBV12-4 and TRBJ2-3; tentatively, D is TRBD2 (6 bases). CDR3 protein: CASSFSGEVAGTDTQYF. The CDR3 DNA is TGTGCCAGCAGTTTCTCGGGGGAGGTAGCGGGCACAGATACGCAGTATTTT.